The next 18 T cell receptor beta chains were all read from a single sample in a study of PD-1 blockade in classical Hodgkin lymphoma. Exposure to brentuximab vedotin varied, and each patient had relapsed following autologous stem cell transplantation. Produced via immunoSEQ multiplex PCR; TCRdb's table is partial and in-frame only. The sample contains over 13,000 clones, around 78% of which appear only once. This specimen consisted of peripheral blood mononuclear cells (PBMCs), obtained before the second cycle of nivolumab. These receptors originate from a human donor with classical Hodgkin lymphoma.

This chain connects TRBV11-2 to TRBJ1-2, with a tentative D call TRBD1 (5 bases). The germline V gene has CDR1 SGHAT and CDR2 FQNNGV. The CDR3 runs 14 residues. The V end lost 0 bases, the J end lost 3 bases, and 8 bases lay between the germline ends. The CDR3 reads CASSLETVDYGYTF. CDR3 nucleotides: TGTGCCAGCAGCTTAGAGACAGTAGACTATGGCTACACCTTC.

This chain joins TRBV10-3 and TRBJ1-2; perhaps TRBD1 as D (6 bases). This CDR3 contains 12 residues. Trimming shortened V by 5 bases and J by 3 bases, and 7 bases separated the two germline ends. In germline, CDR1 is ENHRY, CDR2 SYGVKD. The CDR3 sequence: CAISQGYYGYTF. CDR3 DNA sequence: TGTGCCATCAGTCAGGGGTACTATGGCTACACCTTC.

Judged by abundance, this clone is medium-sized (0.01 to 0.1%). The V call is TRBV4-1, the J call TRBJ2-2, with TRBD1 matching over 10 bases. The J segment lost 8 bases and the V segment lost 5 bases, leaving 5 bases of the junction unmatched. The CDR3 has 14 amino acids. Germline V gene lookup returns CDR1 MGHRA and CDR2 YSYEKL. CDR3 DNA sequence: TGCGCCAGCAGCGCCGACAGGGGGCCTGGGGAGCTGTTTTTT. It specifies CASSADRGPGELFF.

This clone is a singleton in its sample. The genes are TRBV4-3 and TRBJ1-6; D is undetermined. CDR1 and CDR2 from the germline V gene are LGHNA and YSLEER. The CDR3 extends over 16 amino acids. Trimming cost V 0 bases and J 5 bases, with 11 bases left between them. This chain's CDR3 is CASSQDASIHNSPLHF. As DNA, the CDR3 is TGCGCCAGCAGCCAAGATGCCAGTATTCATAATTCACCCCTCCACTTT.

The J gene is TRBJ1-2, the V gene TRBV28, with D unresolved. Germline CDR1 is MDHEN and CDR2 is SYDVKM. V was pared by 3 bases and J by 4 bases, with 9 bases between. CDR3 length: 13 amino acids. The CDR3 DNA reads TGTGCCAGCAGTTTGAGGCGGATCTATGGCTACACCTTC. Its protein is CASSLRRIYGYTF.

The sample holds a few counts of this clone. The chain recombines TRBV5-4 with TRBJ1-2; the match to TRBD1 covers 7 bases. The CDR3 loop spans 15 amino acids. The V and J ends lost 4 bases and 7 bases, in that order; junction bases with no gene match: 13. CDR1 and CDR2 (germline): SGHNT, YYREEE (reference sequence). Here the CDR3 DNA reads TGTGCCAGCAGCAGCCGACAGGGAGGATGGAGTGGCTACACCTTC. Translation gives CASSSRQGGWSGYTF.

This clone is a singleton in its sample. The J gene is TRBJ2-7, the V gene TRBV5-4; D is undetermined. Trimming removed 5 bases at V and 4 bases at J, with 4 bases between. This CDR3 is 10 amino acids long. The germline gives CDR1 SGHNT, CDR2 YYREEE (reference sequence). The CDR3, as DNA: TGTGCCAGCAGTCAATACGAGCAGTACTTC. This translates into CASSQYEQYF.

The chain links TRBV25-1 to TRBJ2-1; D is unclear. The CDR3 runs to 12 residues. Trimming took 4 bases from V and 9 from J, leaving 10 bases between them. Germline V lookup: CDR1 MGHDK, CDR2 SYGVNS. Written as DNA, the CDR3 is TGTGCCAGCAGTGGCCAGGCATCTGAGCAGTTCTTC. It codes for CASSGQASEQFF.

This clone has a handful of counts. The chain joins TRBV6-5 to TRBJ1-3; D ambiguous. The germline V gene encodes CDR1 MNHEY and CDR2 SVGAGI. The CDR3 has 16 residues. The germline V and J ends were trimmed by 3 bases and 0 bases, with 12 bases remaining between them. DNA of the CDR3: TGTGCCAGCAGTTATTTCCCACCCGTCTCTGGAAACACCATATATTTT. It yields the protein CASSYFPPVSGNTIYF.

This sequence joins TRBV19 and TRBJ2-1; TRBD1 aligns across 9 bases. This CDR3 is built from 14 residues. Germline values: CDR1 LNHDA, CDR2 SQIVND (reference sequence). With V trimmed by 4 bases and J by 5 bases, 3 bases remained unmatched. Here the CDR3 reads CASSTRDRDNEQFF. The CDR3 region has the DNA TGTGCCAGTAGTACCCGGGACAGGGACAATGAGCAGTTCTTC.

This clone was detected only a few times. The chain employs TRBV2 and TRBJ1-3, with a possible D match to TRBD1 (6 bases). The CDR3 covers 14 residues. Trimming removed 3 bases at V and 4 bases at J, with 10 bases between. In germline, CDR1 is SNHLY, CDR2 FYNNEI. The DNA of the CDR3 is TGTGCCAGCAGTGAGGGGGCGCGGGGAAACACCATATATTTT. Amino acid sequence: CASSEGARGNTIYF.

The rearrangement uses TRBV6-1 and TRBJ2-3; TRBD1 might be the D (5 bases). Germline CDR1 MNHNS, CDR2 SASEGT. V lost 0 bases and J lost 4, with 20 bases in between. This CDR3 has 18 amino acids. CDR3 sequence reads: CASSEALTLVRAADTQYF. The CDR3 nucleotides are TGTGCCAGCAGTGAAGCGCTCACTCTCGTCAGGGCGGCAGATACGCAGTATTTT.

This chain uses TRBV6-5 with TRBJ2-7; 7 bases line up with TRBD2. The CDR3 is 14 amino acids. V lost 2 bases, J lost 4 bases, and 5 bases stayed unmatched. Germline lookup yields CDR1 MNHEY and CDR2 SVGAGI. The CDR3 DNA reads TGTGCCAGCAGTTACGCCGGGACTAATTACGAGCAGTACTTC. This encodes CASSYAGTNYEQYF.

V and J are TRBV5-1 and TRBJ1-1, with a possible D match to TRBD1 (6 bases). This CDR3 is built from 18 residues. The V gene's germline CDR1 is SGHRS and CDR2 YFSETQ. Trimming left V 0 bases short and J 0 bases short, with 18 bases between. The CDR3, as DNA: TGCGCCAGCAGCTTGGGGTACAGGGCAGGGACCCTGAACACTGAAGCTTTCTTT. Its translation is CASSLGYRAGTLNTEAFF. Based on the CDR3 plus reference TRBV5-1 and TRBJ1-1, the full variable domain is KAGVTQTPRYLIKTRGQQVTLSCSPISGHRSVSWYQQTPGQGLQFLFEYFSETQRNKGNFPGRFSGRQFSNSRSEMNVSTLELGDSALYLCASSLGYRAGTLNTEAFFGQGTRLTVV.

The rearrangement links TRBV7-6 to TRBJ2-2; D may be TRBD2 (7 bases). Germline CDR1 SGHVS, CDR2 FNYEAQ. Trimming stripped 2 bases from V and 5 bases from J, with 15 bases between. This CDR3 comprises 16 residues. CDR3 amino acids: CASSLSGRGVTGELFF. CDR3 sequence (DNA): TGTGCCAGCAGCTTATCAGGGAGGGGGGTTACCGGGGAGCTGTTTTTT.

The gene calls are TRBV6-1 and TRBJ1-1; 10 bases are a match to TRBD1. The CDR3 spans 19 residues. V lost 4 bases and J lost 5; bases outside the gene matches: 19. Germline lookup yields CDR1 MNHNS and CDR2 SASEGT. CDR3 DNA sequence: TGTGCCAGCAGTGGTAGGGACAGGGGCCGTAGAAGGGGGGAAACTGAAGCTTTCTTT. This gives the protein CASSGRDRGRRRGETEAFF.

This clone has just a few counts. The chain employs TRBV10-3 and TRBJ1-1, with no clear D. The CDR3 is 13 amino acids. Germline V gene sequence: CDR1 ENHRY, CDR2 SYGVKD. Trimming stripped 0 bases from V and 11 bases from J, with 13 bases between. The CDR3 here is CAISESFERLAFF. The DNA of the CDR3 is TGTGCCATCAGTGAGTCATTTGAAAGGTTGGCTTTCTTT.

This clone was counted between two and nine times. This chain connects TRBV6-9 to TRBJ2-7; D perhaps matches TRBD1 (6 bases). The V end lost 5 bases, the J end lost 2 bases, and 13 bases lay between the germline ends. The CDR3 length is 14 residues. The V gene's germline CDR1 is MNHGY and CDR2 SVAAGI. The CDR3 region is CASSEFGQPYEQYF. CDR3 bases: TGTGCCAGCAGTGAGTTTGGACAGCCCTACGAGCAGTACTTC.